Below, one T cell receptor beta chain is given with its context. The antigen is not known. This sample is drawn from a study of T cell responses to AZD1222 COVID-19 vaccine. Study details: Timing groups of about 4 and about 12 weeks for second doses were pooled.

Sequencing was performed with immunoSEQ multiplex PCR; in TCRdb, only in-frame clones are kept and a portion is missing. The table has over 130,000 clones, about 95% seen once. Study observations and caveats: The repertoires were collected only after the peak T cell response. Clonal diversity may have been underestimated, and the donors were mostly white British, with more females than males.

The sequence was obtained from an adult in good health. Specimen: peripheral blood, collected on day 0 of AZD1222 vaccination.

CDR3 sequence (DNA): TGTGCCAGCAGTGAGTTCCTAGCGGGAGGCGGGGAGACCCAGTACTTC. It codes for CASSEFLAGGGETQYF. The V gene is TRBV6-1, the J gene TRBJ2-5; 11 bases map to TRBD2. This CDR3 contains 16 residues. V was clipped by 3 bases and J by 5 bases; unmatched bases: 8. Germline V CDR1 and CDR2: MNHNS, SASEGT.